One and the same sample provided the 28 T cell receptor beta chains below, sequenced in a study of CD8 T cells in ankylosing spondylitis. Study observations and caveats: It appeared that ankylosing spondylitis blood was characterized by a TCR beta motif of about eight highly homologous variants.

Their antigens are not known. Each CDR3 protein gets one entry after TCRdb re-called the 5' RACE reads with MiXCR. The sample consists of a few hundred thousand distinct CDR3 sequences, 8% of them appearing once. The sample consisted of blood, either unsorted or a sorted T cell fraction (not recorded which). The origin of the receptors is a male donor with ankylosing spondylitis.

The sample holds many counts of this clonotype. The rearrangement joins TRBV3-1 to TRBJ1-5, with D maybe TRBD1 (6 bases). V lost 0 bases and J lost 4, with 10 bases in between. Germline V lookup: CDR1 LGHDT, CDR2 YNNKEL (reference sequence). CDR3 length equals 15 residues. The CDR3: CASSQDVGGNQPQHF. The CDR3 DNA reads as TGTGCCAGCAGCCAAGATGTAGGGGGTAATCAGCCCCAGCATTTT.

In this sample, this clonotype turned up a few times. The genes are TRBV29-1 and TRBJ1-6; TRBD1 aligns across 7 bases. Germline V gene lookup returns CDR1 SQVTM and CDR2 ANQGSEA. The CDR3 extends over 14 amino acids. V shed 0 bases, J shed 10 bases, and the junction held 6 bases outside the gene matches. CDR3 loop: CSVEDEQGCSPLHF. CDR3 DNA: TGCAGCGTTGAAGATGAACAGGGGTGCTCACCCCTCCACTTT.

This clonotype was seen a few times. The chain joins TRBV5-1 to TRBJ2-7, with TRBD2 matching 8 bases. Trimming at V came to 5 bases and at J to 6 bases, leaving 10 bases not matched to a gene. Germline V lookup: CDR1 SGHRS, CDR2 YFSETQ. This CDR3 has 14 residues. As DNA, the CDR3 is TGCGCCAGCAGGGTGACTAGCGCAGGTCTCGAGCAGTACTTC. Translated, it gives CASRVTSAGLEQYF.

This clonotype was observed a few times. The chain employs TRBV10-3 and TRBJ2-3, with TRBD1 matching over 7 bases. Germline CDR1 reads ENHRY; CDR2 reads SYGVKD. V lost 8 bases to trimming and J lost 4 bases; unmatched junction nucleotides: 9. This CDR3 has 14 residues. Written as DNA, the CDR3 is TGTGCCATCCGTGCAGGGGGTTTTGCAGATACGCAGTATTTT. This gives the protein CAIRAGGFADTQYF.

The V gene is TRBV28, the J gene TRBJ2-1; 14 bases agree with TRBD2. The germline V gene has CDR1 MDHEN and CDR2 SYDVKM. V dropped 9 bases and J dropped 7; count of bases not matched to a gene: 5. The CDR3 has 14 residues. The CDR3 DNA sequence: TGTGCCAGTTCGGGACTAGCGGGAGATAATGAGCAGTTCTTC. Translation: CASSGLAGDNEQFF.

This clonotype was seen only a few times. This CDR3 reads CASRGSGASETQYF. The CDR3 nucleotides are TGCGCCAGCAGAGGATCAGGGGCATCAGAGACCCAGTACTTC. The chain recombines TRBV5-1 with TRBJ2-5, with D tentatively TRBD1 (6 bases). Germline V gene data show CDR1 as SGHRS and CDR2 as YFSETQ. The V and J ends lost 5 bases and 4 bases respectively, with 15 bases between them. This CDR3 spans 14 amino acids.

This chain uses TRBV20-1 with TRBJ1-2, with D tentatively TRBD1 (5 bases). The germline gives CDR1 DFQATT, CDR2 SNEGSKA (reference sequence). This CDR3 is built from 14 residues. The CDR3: CSPKGDFSGYGYTF. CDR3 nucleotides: TGCAGCCCCAAAGGGGATTTCTCAGGCTATGGCTACACCTTC.

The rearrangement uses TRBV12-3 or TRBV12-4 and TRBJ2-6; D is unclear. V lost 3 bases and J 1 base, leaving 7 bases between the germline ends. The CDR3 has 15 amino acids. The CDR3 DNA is TGTGCCAGCAGTTTTTTGGTATCTGGGGCCAACGTCCTGACTTTC. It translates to CASSFLVSGANVLTF.

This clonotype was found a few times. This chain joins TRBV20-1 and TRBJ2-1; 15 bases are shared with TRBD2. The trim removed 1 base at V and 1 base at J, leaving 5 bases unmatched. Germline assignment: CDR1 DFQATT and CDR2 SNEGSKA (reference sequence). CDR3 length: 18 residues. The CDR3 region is CSARGGLAGGPSYNEQFF. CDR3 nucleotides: TGCAGTGCTAGAGGAGGACTAGCGGGAGGGCCTTCCTACAATGAGCAGTTCTTC.

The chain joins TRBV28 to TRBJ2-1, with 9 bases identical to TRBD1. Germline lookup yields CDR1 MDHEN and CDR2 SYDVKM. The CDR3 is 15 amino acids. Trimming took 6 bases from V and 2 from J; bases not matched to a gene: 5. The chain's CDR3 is CASRPGTGTYNEQFF. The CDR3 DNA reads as TGTGCCAGCAGGCCCGGGACAGGGACCTACAATGAGCAGTTCTTC.

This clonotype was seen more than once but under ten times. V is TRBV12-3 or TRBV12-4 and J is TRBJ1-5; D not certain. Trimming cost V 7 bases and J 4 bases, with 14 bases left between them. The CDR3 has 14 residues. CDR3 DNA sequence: TGTGCCAGCATAGCGGACCCAGAAAATCAGCCCCAGCATTTT. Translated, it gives CASIADPENQPQHF.

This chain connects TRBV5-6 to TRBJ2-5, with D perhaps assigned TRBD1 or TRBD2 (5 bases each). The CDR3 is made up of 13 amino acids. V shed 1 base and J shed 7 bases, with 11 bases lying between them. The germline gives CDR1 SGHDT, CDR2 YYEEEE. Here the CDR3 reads CASSLTGRGTQYF. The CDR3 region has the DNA TGTGCCAGCAGCTTGACAGGCCGGGGGACCCAGTACTTC.

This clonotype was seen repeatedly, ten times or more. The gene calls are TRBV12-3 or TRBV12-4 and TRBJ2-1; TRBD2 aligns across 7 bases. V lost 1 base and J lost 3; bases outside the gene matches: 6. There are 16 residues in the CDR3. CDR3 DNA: TGTGCCAGCAGTTTAGAGGCTACTAGCGACTACAATGAGCAGTTCTTC. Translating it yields CASSLEATSDYNEQFF.

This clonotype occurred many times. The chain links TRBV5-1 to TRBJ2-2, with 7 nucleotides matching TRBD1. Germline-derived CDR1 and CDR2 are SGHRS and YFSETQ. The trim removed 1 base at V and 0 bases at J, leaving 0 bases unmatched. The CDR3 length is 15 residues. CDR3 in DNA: TGCGCCAGCAGCTTGACAGGGGCGAACACCGGGGAGCTGTTTTTT. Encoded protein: CASSLTGANTGELFF.

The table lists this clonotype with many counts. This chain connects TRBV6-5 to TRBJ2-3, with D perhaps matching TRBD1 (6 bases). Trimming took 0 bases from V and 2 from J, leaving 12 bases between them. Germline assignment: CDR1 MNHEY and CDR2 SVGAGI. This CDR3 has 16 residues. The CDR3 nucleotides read TGTGCCAGCAGTTACTCGAGGGGACAAATCACAGATACGCAGTATTTT. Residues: CASSYSRGQITDTQYF.

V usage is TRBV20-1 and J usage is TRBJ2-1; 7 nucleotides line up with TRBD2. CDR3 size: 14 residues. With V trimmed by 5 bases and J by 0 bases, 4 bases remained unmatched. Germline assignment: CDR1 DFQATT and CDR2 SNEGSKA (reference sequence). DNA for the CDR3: TGCAGTGCTCAAACGGGAGGCTCCTACAATGAGCAGTTCTTC. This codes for CSAQTGGSYNEQFF.

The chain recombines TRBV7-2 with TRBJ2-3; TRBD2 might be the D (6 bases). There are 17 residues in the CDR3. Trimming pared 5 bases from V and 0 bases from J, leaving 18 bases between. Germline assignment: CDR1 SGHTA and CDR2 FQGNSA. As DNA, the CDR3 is TGTGCCAGCAGCCCAGTCGGGGGAAGGGTGAGCACAGATACGCAGTATTTT. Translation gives CASSPVGGRVSTDTQYF.

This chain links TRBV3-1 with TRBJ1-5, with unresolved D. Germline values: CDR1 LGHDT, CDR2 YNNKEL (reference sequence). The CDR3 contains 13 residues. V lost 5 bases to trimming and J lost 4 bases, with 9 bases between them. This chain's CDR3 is CASSETGNQPQHF. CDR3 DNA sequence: TGTGCCAGCAGCGAAACGGGGAATCAGCCCCAGCATTTT.

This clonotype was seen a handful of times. The CDR3 reads CASSPGQGLGNQPQHF. DNA for the CDR3: TGCGCCAGCAGCCCGGGACAGGGGTTGGGCAATCAGCCCCAGCATTTT. The V call is TRBV5-1, the J call TRBJ1-5; TRBD1 matches at 10 bases. Germline V gives CDR1 SGHRS, CDR2 YFSETQ. Germline trimming cut 4 bases from V and 2 bases from J; bases unmatched to any gene: 6. The length of the CDR3 is 16 residues.

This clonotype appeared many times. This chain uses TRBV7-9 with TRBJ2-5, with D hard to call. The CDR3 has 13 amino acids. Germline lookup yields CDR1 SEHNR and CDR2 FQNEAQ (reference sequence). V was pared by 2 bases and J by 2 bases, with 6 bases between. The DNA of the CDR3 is TGTGCCAGCAGCTTAACAGAACAAGAGACCCAGTACTTC. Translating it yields CASSLTEQETQYF.

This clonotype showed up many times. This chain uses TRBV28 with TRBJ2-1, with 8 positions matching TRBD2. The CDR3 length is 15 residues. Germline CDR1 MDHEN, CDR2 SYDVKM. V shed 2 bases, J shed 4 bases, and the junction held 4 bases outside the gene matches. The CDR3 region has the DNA TGTGCCAGCAGTTTAACGGGACTAGAATACAATGAGCAGTTCTTC. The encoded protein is CASSLTGLEYNEQFF. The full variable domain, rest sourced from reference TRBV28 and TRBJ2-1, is DVKVTQSSRYLVKRTGEKVFLECVQDMDHENMFWYRQDPGLGLRLIYFSYDVKMKEKGDIPEGYSVSREKKERFSLILESASTNQTSMYLCASSLTGLEYNEQFFGPGTRLTVL.

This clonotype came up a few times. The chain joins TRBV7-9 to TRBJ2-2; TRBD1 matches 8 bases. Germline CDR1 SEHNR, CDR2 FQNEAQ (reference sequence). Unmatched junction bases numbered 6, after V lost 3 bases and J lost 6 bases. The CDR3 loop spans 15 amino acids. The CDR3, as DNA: TGTGCCAGCAGCTTTAATAACAGGGGGTCCGGGGAGCTGTTTTTT. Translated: CASSFNNRGSGELFF. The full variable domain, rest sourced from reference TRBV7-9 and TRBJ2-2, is DTGVSQNPRHKITKRGQNVTFRCDPISEHNRLYWYRQTLGQGPEFLTYFQNEAQLEKSRLLSDRFSAERPKGSFSTLEIQRTEQGDSAMYLCASSFNNRGSGELFFGEGSRLTVL.

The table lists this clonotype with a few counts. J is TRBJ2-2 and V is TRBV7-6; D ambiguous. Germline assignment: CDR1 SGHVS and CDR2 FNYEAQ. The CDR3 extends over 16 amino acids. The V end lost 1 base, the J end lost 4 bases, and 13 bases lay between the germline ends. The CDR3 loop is CASSLETDPGTGELFF. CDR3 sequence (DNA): TGTGCCAGCAGCTTAGAAACCGATCCGGGCACCGGGGAGCTGTTTTTT.

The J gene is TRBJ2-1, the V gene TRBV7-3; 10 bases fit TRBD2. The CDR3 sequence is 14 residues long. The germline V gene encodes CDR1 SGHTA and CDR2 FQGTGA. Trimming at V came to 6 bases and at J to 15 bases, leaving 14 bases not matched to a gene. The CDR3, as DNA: TGTGCCAGCAGGTCGAAAGCGGGAGGGCCCGGCGGGTTCTTC. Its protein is CASRSKAGGPGGFF.

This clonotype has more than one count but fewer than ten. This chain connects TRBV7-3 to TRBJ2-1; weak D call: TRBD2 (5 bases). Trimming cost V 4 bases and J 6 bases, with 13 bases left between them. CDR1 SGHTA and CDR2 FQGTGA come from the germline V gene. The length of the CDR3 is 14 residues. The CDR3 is CASSSTQRANEQFF. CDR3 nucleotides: TGTGCCAGCAGCTCTACCCAGAGGGCCAATGAGCAGTTCTTC.

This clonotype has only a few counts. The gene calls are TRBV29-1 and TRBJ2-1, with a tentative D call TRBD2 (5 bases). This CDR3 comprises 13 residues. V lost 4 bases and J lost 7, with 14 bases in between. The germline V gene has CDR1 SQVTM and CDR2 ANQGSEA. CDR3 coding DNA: TGCAGCGTTGGGACCCCGCGAGGGAATGAGCAGTTCTTC. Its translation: CSVGTPRGNEQFF.

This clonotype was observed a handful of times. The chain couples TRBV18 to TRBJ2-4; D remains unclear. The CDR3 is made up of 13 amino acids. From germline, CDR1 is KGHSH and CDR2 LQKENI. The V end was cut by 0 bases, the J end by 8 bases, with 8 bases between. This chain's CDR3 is CASSPPSSDIQYF. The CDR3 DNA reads TGTGCCAGCTCACCACCGAGTTCGGACATTCAGTACTTC. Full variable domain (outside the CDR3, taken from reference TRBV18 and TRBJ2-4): NAGVMQNPRHLVRRRGQEARLRCSPMKGHSHVYWYRQLPEEGLKFMVYLQKENIIDESGMPKERFSAEFPKEGPSILRIQQVVRGDSAAYFCASSPPSSDIQYFGAGTRLSVL.

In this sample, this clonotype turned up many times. The CDR3 loop is CATSDGTGEAFF. In DNA, the CDR3 is TGTGCCACCAGTGACGGAACAGGGGAAGCTTTCTTT. The rearrangement links TRBV24-1 to TRBJ1-1; D may be TRBD1 (6 bases). The CDR3 consists of 12 residues. The germline V gene encodes CDR1 KGHDR and CDR2 SFDVKD. The V end was cut by 4 bases, the J end by 8 bases, with 10 bases between.